Here is one TCR beta chain with its context. The data were obtained in a study of blood T cell dynamics during melanoma immunotherapy. Trimming removed 4 bases from V and 3 bases from J; junction bases left unmatched: 6. Germline CDR1 and CDR2: SGHRS and YFSETQ. The CDR3 covers 15 residues. Noted time point: pre-treatment baseline. The table came from immunoSEQ multiplex PCR; TCRdb's copy has only in-frame clones and leaves some out. The sample consists of around 20,000 clones, roughly 86% of them appearing once. The sample consisted of blood, taken from a patient treated with checkpoint blockade. The chain uses TRBV5-1 and TRBJ2-2, with 7 nucleotides matching TRBD2. This sequence was found in a human donor with melanoma. The CDR3 spells CASSRGLVDTGELFF. The DNA of the CDR3 is TGCGCCAGCAGCCGTGGACTAGTTGACACCGGGGAGCTGTTTTTT.